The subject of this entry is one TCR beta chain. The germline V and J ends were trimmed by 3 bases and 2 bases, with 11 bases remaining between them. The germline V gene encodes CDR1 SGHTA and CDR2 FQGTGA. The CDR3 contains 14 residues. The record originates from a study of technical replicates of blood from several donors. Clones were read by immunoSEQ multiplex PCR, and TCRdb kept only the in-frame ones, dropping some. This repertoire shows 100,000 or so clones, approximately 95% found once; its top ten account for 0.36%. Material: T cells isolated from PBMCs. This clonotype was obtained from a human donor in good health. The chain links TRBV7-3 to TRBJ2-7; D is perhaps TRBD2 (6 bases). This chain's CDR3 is CASSFPGLPYEQYF. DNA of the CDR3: TGTGCCAGCAGCTTCCCGGGACTCCCCTACGAGCAGTACTTC.